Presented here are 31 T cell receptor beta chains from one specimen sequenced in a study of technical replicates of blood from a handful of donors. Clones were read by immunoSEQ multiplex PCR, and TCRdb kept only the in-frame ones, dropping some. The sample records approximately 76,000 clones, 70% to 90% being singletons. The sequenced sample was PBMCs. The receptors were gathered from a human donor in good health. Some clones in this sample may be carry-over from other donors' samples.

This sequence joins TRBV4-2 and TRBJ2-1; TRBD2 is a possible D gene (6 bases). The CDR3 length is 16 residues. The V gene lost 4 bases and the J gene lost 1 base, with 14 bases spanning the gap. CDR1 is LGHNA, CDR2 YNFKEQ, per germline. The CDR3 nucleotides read TGTGCCAGCAGCCCGGAGTTAGCGGAATCCTACAATGAGCAGTTCTTC. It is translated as CASSPELAESYNEQFF.

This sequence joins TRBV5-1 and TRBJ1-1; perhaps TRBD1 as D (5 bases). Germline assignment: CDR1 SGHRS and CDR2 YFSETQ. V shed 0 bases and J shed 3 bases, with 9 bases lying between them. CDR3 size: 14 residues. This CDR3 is CASSLVGGYTEAFF. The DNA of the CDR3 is TGCGCCAGCAGCTTGGTCGGGGGTTACACTGAAGCTTTCTTT.

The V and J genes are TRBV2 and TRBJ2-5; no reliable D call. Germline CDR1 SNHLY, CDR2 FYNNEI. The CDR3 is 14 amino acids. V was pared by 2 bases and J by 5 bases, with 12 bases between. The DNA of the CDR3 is TGTGCCAGCAGTGAACGGGTTCTTGGGGAGACCCAGTACTTC. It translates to CASSERVLGETQYF.

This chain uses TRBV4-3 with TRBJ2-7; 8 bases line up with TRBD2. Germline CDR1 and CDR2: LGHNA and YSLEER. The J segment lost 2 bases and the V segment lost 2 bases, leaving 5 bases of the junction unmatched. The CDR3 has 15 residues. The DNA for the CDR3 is TGCGCCAGCAGCCAACAAAGCGGGAGTCCCTACGAGCAGTACTTC. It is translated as CASSQQSGSPYEQYF.

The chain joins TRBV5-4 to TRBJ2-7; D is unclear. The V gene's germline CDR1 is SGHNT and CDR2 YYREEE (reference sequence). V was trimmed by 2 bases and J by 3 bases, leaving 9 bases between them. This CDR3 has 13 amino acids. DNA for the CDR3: TGTGCCAGCAGCTTACCAGGAAACTACGAGCAGTACTTC. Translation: CASSLPGNYEQYF.

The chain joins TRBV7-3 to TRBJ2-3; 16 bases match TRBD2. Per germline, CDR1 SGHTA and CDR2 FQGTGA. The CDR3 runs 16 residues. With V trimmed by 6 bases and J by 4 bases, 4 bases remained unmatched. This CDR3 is CASSSGLAGGSDTQYF. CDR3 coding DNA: TGTGCCAGCAGTTCGGGACTAGCGGGAGGGTCAGATACGCAGTATTTT.

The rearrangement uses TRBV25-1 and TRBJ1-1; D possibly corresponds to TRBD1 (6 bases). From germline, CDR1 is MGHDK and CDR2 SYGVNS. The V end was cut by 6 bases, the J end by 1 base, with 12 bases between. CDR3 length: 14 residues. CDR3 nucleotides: TGTGCCAGCAGGAGGGGGACCGGGAACACTGAAGCTTTCTTT. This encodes CASRRGTGNTEAFF.

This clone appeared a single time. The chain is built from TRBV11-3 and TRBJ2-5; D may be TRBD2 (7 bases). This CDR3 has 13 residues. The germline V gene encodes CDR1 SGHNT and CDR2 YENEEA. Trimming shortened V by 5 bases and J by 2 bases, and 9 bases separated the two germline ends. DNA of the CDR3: TGTGCCAGCAGCAAGGGGGGGCAAGAGACCCAGTACTTC. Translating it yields CASSKGGQETQYF.

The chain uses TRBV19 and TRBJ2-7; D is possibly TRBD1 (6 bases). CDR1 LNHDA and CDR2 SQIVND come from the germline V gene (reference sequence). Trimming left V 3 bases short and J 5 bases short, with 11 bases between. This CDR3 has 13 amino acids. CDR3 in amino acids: CASSMGTLDEQYF. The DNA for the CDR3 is TGTGCCAGTAGTATGGGGACATTGGACGAGCAGTACTTC.

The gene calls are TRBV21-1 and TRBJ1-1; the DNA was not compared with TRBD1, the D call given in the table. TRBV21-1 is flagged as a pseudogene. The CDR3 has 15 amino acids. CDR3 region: CASSRKGTGSTEAFF. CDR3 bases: TGTGCCAGCAGTAGGAAGGGGACAGGGAGTACTGAAGCTTTCTTT.

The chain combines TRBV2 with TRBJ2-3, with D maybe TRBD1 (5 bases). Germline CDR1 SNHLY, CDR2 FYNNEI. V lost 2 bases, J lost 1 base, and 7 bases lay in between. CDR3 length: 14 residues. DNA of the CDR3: TGTGCCAGCAGTGAAACAGGTCGCACAGATACGCAGTATTTT. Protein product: CASSETGRTDTQYF.

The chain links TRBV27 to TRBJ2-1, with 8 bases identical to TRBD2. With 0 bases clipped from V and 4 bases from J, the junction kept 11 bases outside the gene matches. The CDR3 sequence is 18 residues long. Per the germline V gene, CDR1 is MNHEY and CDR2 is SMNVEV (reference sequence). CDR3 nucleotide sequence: TGTGCCAGCAGTTTATCTCCTAGCGGGTCTATACTATACAATGAGCAGTTCTTC. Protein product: CASSLSPSGSILYNEQFF.

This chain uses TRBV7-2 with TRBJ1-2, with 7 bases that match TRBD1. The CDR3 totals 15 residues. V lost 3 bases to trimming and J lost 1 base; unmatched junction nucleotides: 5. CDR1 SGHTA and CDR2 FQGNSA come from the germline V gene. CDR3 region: CASSFSGGGNYGYTF. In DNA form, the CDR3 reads TGTGCCAGCAGCTTCTCAGGGGGTGGTAACTATGGCTACACCTTC.

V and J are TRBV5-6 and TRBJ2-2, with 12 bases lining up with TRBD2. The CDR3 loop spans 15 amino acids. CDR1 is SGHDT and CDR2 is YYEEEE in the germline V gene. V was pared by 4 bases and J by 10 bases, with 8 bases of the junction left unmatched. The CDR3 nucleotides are TGTGCCAGCAGCAAGGCTAGCGGGAGGGCGGTGGAGCTGTTTTTT. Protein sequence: CASSKASGRAVELFF.

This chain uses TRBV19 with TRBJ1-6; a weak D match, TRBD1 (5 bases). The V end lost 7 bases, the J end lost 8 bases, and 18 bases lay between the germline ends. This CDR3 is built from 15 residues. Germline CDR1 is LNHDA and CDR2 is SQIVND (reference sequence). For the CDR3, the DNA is TGTGCCAGTATCAGTGGGAACGACAGACATTCACCCCTCCACTTT. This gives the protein CASISGNDRHSPLHF.

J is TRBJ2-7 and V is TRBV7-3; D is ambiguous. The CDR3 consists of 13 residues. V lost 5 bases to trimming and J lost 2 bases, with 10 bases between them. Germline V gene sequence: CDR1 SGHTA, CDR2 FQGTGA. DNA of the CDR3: TGTGCCAGCAGCACTCAGGTTACCTACGAGCAGTACTTC. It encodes CASSTQVTYEQYF.

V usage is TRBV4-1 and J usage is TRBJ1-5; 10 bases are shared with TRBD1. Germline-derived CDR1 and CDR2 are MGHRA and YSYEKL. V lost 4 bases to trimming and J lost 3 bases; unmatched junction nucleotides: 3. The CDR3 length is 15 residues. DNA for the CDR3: TGCGCCAGCAGCCCGACAGGGGGCACCAATCAGCCCCAGCATTTT. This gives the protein CASSPTGGTNQPQHF.

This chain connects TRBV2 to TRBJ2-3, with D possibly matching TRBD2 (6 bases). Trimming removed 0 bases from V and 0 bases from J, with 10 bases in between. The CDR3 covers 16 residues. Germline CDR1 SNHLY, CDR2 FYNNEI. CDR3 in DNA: TGTGCCAGCAGTGAAGCAGGGCGGGGAAGCACAGATACGCAGTATTTT. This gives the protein CASSEAGRGSTDTQYF. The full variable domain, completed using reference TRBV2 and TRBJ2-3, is EPEVTQTPSHQVTQMGQEVILRCVPISNHLYFYWYRQILGQKVEFLVSFYNNEISEKSEIFDDQFSVERPDGSNFTLKIRSTKLEDSAMYFCASSEAGRGSTDTQYFGPGTRLTVL.

CDR3 amino acids: CASAGGGPYNEQFF. The CDR3 DNA reads as TGTGCCAGCGCGGGCGGGGGTCCCTACAATGAGCAGTTCTTC. The V call is TRBV7-3, the J call TRBJ2-1; 7 bases are shared with TRBD2. Germline CDR1 and CDR2: SGHTA and FQGTGA. Trimming took 8 bases from V and 2 from J; bases not matched to a gene: 6. The CDR3 extends over 14 amino acids.

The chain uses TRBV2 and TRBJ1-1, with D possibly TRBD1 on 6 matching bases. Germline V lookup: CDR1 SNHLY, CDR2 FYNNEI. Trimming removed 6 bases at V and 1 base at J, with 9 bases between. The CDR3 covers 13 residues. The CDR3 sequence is CASSPGANTEAFF. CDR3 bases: TGTGCCAGCAGCCCAGGGGCGAACACTGAAGCTTTCTTT.

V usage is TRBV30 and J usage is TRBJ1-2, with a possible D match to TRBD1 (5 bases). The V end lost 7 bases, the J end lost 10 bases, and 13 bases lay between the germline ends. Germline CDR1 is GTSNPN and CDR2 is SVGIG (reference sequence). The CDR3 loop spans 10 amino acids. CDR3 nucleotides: TGTGCCTTGCGGGGCAAAGTCTACACCTTC. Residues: CALRGKVYTF. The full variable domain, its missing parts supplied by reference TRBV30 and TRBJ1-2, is SQTIHQWPATLVQPVGSPLSLECTVEGTSNPNLYWYRQAAGRGLQLLFYSVGIGQISSEVPQNLSASRPQDRQFILSSKKLLLSDSGFYLCALRGKVYTFGSGTRLTVV.

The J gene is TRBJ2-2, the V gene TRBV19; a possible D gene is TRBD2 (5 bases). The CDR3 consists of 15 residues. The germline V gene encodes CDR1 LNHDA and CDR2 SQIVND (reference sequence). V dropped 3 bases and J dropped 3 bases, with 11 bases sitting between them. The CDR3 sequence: CASSIFGRDTGELFF. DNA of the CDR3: TGTGCCAGTAGTATCTTCGGGCGGGACACCGGGGAGCTGTTTTTT.

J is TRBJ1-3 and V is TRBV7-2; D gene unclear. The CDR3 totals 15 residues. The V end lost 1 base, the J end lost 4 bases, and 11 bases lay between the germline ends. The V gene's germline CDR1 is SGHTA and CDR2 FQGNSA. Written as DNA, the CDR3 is TGTGCCAGCAGCTTAGTTTTACCCGGGGGAAACACCATATATTTT. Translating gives CASSLVLPGGNTIYF.

CDR3 in amino acids: CASSDTTEGYEQFF. The CDR3 region has the DNA TGTGCCAGCAGCGACACCACGGAGGGATATGAGCAGTTCTTC. This chain uses TRBV9 with TRBJ2-1, with a possible D match to TRBD2 (6 bases). The germline V gene encodes CDR1 SGDLS and CDR2 YYNGEE. With 3 bases removed from V and 8 bases from J, the gap between germline ends came to 15 bases. This CDR3 has 14 residues.

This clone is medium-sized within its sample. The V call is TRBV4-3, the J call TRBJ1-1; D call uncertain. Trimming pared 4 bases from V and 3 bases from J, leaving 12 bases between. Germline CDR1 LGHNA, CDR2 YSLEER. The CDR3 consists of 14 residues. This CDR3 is CASSRNRPYTEAFF. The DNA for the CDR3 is TGCGCCAGCAGCCGAAACAGACCCTACACTGAAGCTTTCTTT.

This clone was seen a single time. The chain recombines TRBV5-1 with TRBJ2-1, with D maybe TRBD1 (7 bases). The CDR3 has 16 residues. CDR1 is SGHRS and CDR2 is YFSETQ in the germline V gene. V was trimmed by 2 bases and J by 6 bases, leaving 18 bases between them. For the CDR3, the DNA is TGCGCCAGCAGCTTCCGCTTGCGGGACAGAGGCAATGAGCAGTTCTTC. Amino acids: CASSFRLRDRGNEQFF.

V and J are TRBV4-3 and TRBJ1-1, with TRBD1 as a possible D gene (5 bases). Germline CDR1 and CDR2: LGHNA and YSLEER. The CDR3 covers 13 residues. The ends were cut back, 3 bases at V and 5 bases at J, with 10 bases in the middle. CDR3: CASSQREGTEAFF. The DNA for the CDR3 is TGCGCCAGCAGCCAGAGGGAGGGGACTGAAGCTTTCTTT.

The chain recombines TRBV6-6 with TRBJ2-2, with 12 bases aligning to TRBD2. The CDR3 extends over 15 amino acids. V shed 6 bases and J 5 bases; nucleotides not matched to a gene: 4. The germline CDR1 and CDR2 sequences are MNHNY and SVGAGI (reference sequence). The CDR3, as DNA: TGTGCCAGCAGCCCAACTAGCGGGGGGACCGGGGAGCTGTTTTTT. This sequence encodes CASSPTSGGTGELFF.

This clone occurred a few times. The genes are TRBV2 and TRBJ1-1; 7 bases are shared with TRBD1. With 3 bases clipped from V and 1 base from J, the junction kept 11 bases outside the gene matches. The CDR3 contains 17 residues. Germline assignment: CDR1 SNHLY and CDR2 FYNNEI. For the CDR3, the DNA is TGTGCCAGCAGTGAGGGCCTCAGGGGGTTCGGGAACACTGAAGCTTTCTTT. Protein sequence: CASSEGLRGFGNTEAFF.

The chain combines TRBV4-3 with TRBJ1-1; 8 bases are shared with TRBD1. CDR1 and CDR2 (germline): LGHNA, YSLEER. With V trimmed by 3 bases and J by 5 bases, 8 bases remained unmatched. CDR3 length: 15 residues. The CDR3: CASSQDRVPRTEAFF. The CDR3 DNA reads TGCGCCAGCAGCCAGGACAGGGTCCCCCGAACTGAAGCTTTCTTT.

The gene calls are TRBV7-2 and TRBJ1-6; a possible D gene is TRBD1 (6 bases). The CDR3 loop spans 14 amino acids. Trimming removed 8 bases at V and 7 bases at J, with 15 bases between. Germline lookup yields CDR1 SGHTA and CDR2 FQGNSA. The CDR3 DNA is TGTGCCAGCGATCCGGGACACCTAAATTCACCCCTCCACTTT. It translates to CASDPGHLNSPLHF.